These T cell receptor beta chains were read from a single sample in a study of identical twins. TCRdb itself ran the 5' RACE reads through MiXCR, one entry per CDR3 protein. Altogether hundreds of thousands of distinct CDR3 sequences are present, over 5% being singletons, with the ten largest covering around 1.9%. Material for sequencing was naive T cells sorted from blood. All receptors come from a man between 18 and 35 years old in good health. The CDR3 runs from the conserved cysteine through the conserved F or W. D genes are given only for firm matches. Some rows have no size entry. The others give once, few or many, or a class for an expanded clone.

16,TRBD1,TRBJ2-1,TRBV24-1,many,CATSEPGTAFYNEQFF,TGTGCCACCAGTGAGCCCGGGACAGCCTTTTACAATGAGCAGTTCTTC
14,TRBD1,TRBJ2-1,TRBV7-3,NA,CASSPPGQGTEQFF,TGTGCCAGCAGCCCACCGGGACAGGGAACTGAGCAGTTCTTC
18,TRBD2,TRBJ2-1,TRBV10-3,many,CAIKSGTSGSVLGNEQFF,TGTGCCATCAAATCGGGGACTAGCGGGAGTGTCTTGGGCAATGAGCAGTTCTTC
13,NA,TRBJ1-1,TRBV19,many,CASSKGLNTEAFF,TGTGCCAGTAGTAAGGGTTTGAACACTGAAGCTTTCTTT
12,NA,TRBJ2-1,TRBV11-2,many,CASSPPANEQFF,TGTGCCAGCAGCCCGCCGGCCAATGAGCAGTTCTTC
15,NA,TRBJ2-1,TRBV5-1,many,CASSFGSASYNEQFF,TGCGCCAGCAGCTTCGGCAGTGCATCCTACAATGAGCAGTTCTTC
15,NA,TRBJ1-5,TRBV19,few,CASSDQRDGYQPQHF,TGTGCCAGTAGTGACCAACGGGACGGATATCAGCCCCAGCATTTT
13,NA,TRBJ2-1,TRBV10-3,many,CAISEGYYNEQFF,TGTGCCATCAGTGAGGGGTACTACAATGAGCAGTTCTTC
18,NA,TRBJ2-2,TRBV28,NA,CASSLYGVRADGTGELFF,TGTGCCAGCAGTTTATATGGGGTGCGGGCAGATGGTACCGGGGAGCTGTTTTTT
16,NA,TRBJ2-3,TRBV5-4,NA,CAVQRQAQSSTDTQYF,TGTGCCGTCCAGAGACAGGCGCAATCTAGCACAGATACGCAGTATTTT
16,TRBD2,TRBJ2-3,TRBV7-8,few,CASRSRAGGSTDTQYF,TGTGCCAGCAGATCCCGAGCGGGGGGTAGCACAGATACGCAGTATTTT
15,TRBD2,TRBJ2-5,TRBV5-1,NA,CASSLSSGRQETQYF,TGCGCCAGCAGCTTATCTAGCGGGAGACAAGAGACCCAGTACTTC
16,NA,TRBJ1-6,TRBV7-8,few,CASSFGGVQGQDTLHF,TGTGCCAGCAGCTTTGGTGGGGTCCAGGGACAAGATACCCTCCACTTT
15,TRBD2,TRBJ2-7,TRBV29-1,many,CSVEGGLAGVEEQYF,TGCAGCGTTGAAGGGGGGCTAGCGGGAGTAGAAGAGCAGTACTTC
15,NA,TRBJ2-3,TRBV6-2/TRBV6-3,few,CASAEGRRPTDTQYF,TGTGCCAGCGCTGAGGGAAGGAGGCCCACAGATACGCAGTATTTT